These T cell receptor beta chains were read from a single sample in a study of cytotoxic CD8 clonotypes in ibrutinib-treated CLL. The table came from immunoSEQ multiplex PCR; TCRdb's copy has only in-frame clones and leaves some out. Altogether 110,000 to 150,000 clones are present, around 93% being singletons, with the ten largest covering 10% to 14%. The material was PBMCs, obtained after 12 months of ibrutinib treatment. These receptors all come from a human donor with chronic lymphocytic leukemia. Each CDR3 is given with its conserved first and last residue. A D gene is named only where the DNA matches it firmly. Size tells how often a clone was seen (once, few, many) or the class of an expanded clone, and some rows leave it out.

once	TRBV7-9	TRBJ2-1	.	TGTGCCAGCAAGAACAGGGATAGGGACAATGAGCAGTTCTTC	CASKNRDRDNEQFF
.	TRBV2	TRBJ2-7	.	TGTGCCAGCAGTGAAGTGTGGGGGTTCTACGAGCAGTACTTC	CASSEVWGFYEQYF
.	TRBV6-4	TRBJ2-7	.	TGTGCCAGCAGTGAGTCGGCGGATTCCTACGAGCAGTACTTC	CASSESADSYEQYF
.	TRBV11-2	TRBJ2-1	.	TGTGCCAGCAGCTTTCGAGGCGGCAGGGTCACTGAGCAGTTCTTC	CASSFRGGRVTEQFF
.	TRBV7-2	TRBJ2-7	.	TGTGCCAGCAGCTTAGTAGCGGTCGAGCAGTACTTC	CASSLVAVEQYF
.	TRBV27	TRBJ1-5	.	TGTGCCAGCAGTCCCCTCCCGGACGGATTCAGACAGCCCCAGCATTTT	CASSPLPDGFRQPQHF
.	TRBV27	TRBJ2-3	.	TGTGCCAGCAGTTCATATCGGGACACAGATACGCAGTATTTT	CASSSYRDTDTQYF
.	TRBV5-1	TRBJ2-3	TRBD1	TGCGCCAGCAGCCCGACAGGGGTGGCAGATACGCAGTATTTT	CASSPTGVADTQYF
.	TRBV7-3	TRBJ2-1	.	TGTGCCAGCAGCTTATTACCCGCGTACAATGAGCAGTTCTTC	CASSLLPAYNEQFF
.	TRBV19	TRBJ2-5	.	TGTGCCAGTAGTATAGTGGAGGGGAGACAAGAGACCCAGTACTTC	CASSIVEGRQETQYF
.	TRBV19	TRBJ2-7	.	TGTGCCACTGCCGGCGCGGGGGCCCAGGAGCAGTACTTC	CATAGAGAQEQYF
once	TRBV7-2	TRBJ2-7	.	TGTGCCAGCAGCTACGAGCAGTACTTC	CASSYEQYF
.	TRBV28	TRBJ1-1	TRBD1	TGTGCCAGCAGTCTGAGGACAGGGGGGAACACTGAAGCTTTCTTT	CASSLRTGGNTEAFF
.	TRBV14	TRBJ2-2	.	TGTGCCAGCAGCCCTTTGTCCGGGGAGCTGTTTTTT	CASSPLSGELFF
.	TRBV5-1	TRBJ1-3	.	TGCGCCAGCAGCCCCGCCACGGCCCCCGGAAACACCATATATTTT	CASSPATAPGNTIYF
once	TRBV6-6	TRBJ2-7	TRBD2	TGTGCCAGCATGGTGGGACTAGACCCTCCCTACGAGCAGTACTTC	CASMVGLDPPYEQYF
.	TRBV6-1	TRBJ1-3	TRBD1	TGTGCCAGCCGTGACAGGGGGGCTGGAAACACCATATATTTT	CASRDRGAGNTIYF
once	TRBV5-5	TRBJ1-2	.	TGTGCCAGCAGCTTGAGGGGTGGCTACACCTTC	CASSLRGGYTF
once	TRBV6-5	TRBJ2-7	.	TGTGCCAGCAGTTACACTCTGAAGATTTACGAGCAGTACTTC	CASSYTLKIYEQYF
.	TRBV2	TRBJ2-3	TRBD2	TGTGCCAGCAGGTCGACTAGCGGGGGCTTAGATACGCAGTATTTT	CASRSTSGGLDTQYF
.	TRBV25-1	TRBJ1-2	.	TGTGCCAGCAGTGAATATGAGGGGGATTCTTATGGCTACACCTTC	CASSEYEGDSYGYTF
.	TRBV6-6	TRBJ1-5	.	TGTGCCAGCAACCCCTCCCGGGAGCCCCAGCATTTT	CASNPSREPQHF
.	TRBV7-2	TRBJ1-2	.	TGTGCCAGCAGCTTAGGATCCGGGGGCAGGGGCTACACCTTC	CASSLGSGGRGYTF
.	TRBV29-1	TRBJ2-3	.	TGCAGCGTTGAAGATTCAGTAGCGGCAAGCACAGATACGCAGTATTTT	CSVEDSVAASTDTQYF
.	TRBV28	TRBJ2-7	TRBD1	TGTGCCAGCAGTGGACCGGGACAGGACTACGAGCAGTACTTC	CASSGPGQDYEQYF
once	TRBV25-1	TRBJ1-5	.	TGTGCCAGCAGTGGATCAGGGAACGCTCAGCCCCAGCATTTT	CASSGSGNAQPQHF
.	TRBV7-8	TRBJ2-3	.	TGTGCCAGCGCGGGCAGTCCTAGCACAGATACGCAGTATTTT	CASAGSPSTDTQYF
.	TRBV7-3	TRBJ1-4	.	TGTGCCAGCAGCTTTGGAACTAATGAAAAACTGTTTTTT	CASSFGTNEKLFF
.	TRBV6-6	TRBJ2-5	.	TGTGCCAGCAGTTACAGGGCTTTCGGTGAAGAGACCCAGTACTTC	CASSYRAFGEETQYF
.	TRBV13	TRBJ2-2	.	TGTGCCAGCAGCTCCTTTGTGGGGTTCAACACCGGGGAGCTGTTTTTT	CASSSFVGFNTGELFF
.	TRBV5-1	TRBJ2-3	.	TGCGCCAGCAGCCTTTACCGAAGCACAGATACGCAGTATTTT	CASSLYRSTDTQYF